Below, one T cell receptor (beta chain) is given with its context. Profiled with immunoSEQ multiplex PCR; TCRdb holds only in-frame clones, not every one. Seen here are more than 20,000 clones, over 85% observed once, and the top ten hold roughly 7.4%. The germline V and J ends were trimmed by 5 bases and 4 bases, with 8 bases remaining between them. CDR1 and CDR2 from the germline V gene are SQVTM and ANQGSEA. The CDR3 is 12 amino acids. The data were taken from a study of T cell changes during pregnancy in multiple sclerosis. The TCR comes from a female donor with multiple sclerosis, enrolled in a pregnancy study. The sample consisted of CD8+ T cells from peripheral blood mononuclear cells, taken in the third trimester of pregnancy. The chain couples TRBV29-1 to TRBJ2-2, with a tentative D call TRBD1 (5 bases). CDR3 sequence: CSVFRVTGELFF. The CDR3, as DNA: TGCAGCGTTTTCAGGGTCACCGGGGAGCTGTTTTTT.